The 19 T cell receptor beta chains presented below share a single source sample, sequenced in a study of beta chain features in type 1 diabetes. Antigens for these TCRs are unknown. All of the isolated RNA was reverse transcribed, so expressed TCRB transcripts were sequenced. Sequencing used immunoSEQ multiplex PCR; TCRdb keeps in-frame clones, though not all of them. Among some 120,000 clones listed, roughly 17% were seen once. The study, taken as a whole, reports: TCRB CDR3 length was moderately but significantly reduced in all four CD4+ subsets of Type 1 diabetes patients.

Sequencing input: central memory CD4+ T cells from blood. The origin of the receptors is a man between 18 and 35 years old with type 1 diabetes.

The chain is built from TRBV7-2 and TRBJ2-7; perhaps TRBD2 as D (5 bases). From germline, CDR1 is SGHTA and CDR2 FQGNSA. V was trimmed by 6 bases and J by 2 bases, leaving 11 bases between them. The CDR3 extends over 13 amino acids. As DNA, the CDR3 is TGTGCCAGCAGTGCGAGCGGAACCTACGAGCAGTACTTC. Its protein is CASSASGTYEQYF.

The CDR3 coding sequence is TGTGCCAGCAGTAGAATCAACTGGAAGCCTGAAGCTTTCTTT. It codes for CASSRINWKPEAFF. The V call is TRBV13, the J call TRBJ1-1, with D hard to call. The germline CDR1 and CDR2 sequences are PRHDT and FYEKMQ (reference sequence). Trimming took off 6 bases at V and 6 bases at J, with 17 bases between the two ends. The CDR3 is 14 residues long.

This clone came up a few times. The chain uses TRBV14 and TRBJ2-1, with a weak D call TRBD2 (6 bases). With 8 bases removed from V and 5 bases from J, the gap between germline ends came to 16 bases. Germline V lookup: CDR1 SGHDN, CDR2 FVKESK. This CDR3 is built from 14 residues. The CDR3 spells CASGITSWNNEQFF. In nucleotides, the CDR3 is TGTGCCAGCGGTATCACTAGCTGGAACAATGAGCAGTTCTTC.

This clone was counted ten times or more. The J gene is TRBJ2-1, the V gene TRBV7-6; TRBD2 might be the D (6 bases). The germline gives CDR1 SGHVS, CDR2 FNYEAQ. Deletions cut 0 bases from V and 7 bases from J, with 13 bases between. The CDR3 is made up of 15 amino acids. CDR3 protein: CASSLAQGGINEQFF. In DNA form, the CDR3 reads TGTGCCAGCAGCTTAGCGCAGGGCGGGATTAATGAGCAGTTCTTC.

The V call is TRBV7-2, the J call TRBJ2-7; D may be TRBD2 (6 bases). Germline-derived CDR1 and CDR2 are SGHTA and FQGNSA. Trimming shortened V by 1 base and J by 6 bases, and 7 bases separated the two germline ends. The CDR3 has 12 residues. CDR3: CASSLGRGEQYF. Written as DNA, the CDR3 is TGTGCCAGCAGCTTAGGGAGGGGCGAGCAGTACTTC.

This clone has more than one count but fewer than ten. The J gene is TRBJ2-5, the V gene TRBV18; no reliable D call. V was pared by 6 bases and J by 7 bases, with 12 bases between. The CDR3 loop spans 12 amino acids. CDR1 is KGHSH, CDR2 LQKENI, per germline. The CDR3: CASSPSKGTQYF. The CDR3 region has the DNA TGTGCCAGCTCCCCTAGTAAAGGGACCCAGTACTTC.

This clone was found many times. V is TRBV28 and J is TRBJ2-7, with TRBD2 as a possible D gene (5 bases). Germline V gene sequence: CDR1 MDHEN, CDR2 SYDVKM. V was cut by 5 bases and J by 1 base, with 12 bases left in between. This CDR3 is 14 amino acids long. The chain's CDR3 is CASSPPRGSYEQYF. The CDR3 nucleotides read TGTGCCAGCAGTCCCCCCCGAGGGTCCTACGAGCAGTACTTC.

This clone has only a few counts. The chain couples TRBV6-5 to TRBJ2-3; a weak D match, TRBD1 (6 bases). The CDR3 runs to 15 residues. Germline values: CDR1 MNHEY, CDR2 SVGAGI. Trimming pared 2 bases from V and 0 bases from J, leaving 9 bases between. The CDR3 coding sequence is TGTGCCAGCAGTTACGACAGGCCAAGCACAGATACGCAGTATTTT. Translated, it gives CASSYDRPSTDTQYF.

This clone was counted between two and nine times. The genes are TRBV7-3 and TRBJ1-5; no clear D. Germline-derived CDR1 and CDR2 are SGHTA and FQGTGA. This CDR3 region has 13 residues. The V end lost 8 bases, the J end lost 0 bases, and 8 bases lay between the germline ends. CDR3 sequence reads: CASARSSNQPQHF. CDR3 bases: TGTGCCAGCGCCCGGAGTAGCAATCAGCCCCAGCATTTT.

This clone has a handful of counts. This sequence joins TRBV9 and TRBJ2-3; possible D gene TRBD1, 5 bases. The CDR3 consists of 14 residues. Germline V CDR1 and CDR2: SGDLS, YYNGEE. The V end was cut by 0 bases, the J end by 5 bases, with 10 bases between. The CDR3: CASSVGRVEDTQYF. CDR3 DNA sequence: TGTGCCAGCAGCGTAGGCAGGGTTGAAGATACGCAGTATTTT.

This clone was observed a few times. V and J are TRBV2 and TRBJ2-4; D remains unclear. V gave up 3 bases and J gave up 16 bases, with 13 bases separating them. Germline V gene data show CDR1 as SNHLY and CDR2 as FYNNEI. The CDR3 extends over 11 amino acids. CDR3 in amino acids: CASSEVGKRYF. As DNA, the CDR3 is TGTGCCAGCAGTGAGGTTGGGAAACGCTACTTC.

V and J are TRBV29-1 and TRBJ1-2; D call uncertain. This CDR3 has 13 residues. Germline CDR1 SQVTM, CDR2 ANQGSEA. V was shortened by 4 bases and J by 0 bases, with 9 bases between the two germline ends. DNA of the CDR3: TGCAGCGTTGTACTTCAGCCTAACTATGGCTACACCTTC. Translated, it gives CSVVLQPNYGYTF.

This clone was seen only a few times. The V and J genes are TRBV29-1 and TRBJ2-4; D could derive from TRBD1 or TRBD2 (6 bases each). CDR1 SQVTM and CDR2 ANQGSEA come from the germline V gene. The V gene lost 4 bases and the J gene lost 3 bases, with 28 bases spanning the gap. CDR3 length equals 19 residues. CDR3 loop: CSVARGGTGGVIGKNIQYF. The CDR3 DNA reads TGCAGCGTTGCCAGGGGTGGGACTGGGGGAGTAATCGGCAAAAACATTCAGTACTTC.

Points on this clone: The junction departs from germline at one end; a sequencing error may be responsible. J is TRBJ2-2 and V is TRBV5-1, with a possible D match to TRBD1 (6 bases). The CDR3 contains 14 residues. Per germline, CDR1 SGHRS and CDR2 YFSETQ. The CDR3 region is CASSGTTDTEELFF. The CDR3 bases are TGCGCCAGCAGCGGGACAACAGACACCGAGGAGCTGTTTTTT.

A word on this clone: Lacking the conserved final phenylalanine or tryptophan, this CDR3 likely reflects a read error. The DNA is omitted, as the CDR3 cannot be located on it reliably, and the CDR3 follows TCRdb's listing. V and J are TRBV6-1 and TRBJ2-7; TRBD2, as called in the table, went unchecked against the DNA. Including both end residues, the CDR3 is 14 amino acids long. CDR1 is MNHNS, CDR2 SASEGT, per germline. Here the CDR3 reads CASSELEVTSGIFI.

This chain connects TRBV6-5 to TRBJ2-5; D remains unclear. Germline CDR1 is MNHEY and CDR2 is SVGAGI. CDR3 length equals 15 residues. Trimming removed 6 bases from V and 1 base from J, with 15 bases in between. CDR3 sequence reads: CASSAMGLAQETQYF. DNA of the CDR3: TGTGCCAGCAGCGCGATGGGCCTCGCCCAAGAGACCCAGTACTTC.

This clone was recorded a few times. V usage is TRBV9 and J usage is TRBJ2-3; TRBD2 might be the D (6 bases). The CDR3 loop spans 15 amino acids. CDR1 is SGDLS, CDR2 YYNGEE, per germline. V dropped 3 bases and J dropped 4 bases, with 15 bases sitting between them. The DNA for the CDR3 is TGTGCCAGCAGCGCCGAGGGGAGGCCTCCAGATACGCAGTATTTT. It yields the protein CASSAEGRPPDTQYF.

The rearrangement joins TRBV5-1 to TRBJ2-7, with TRBD2 matching 8 bases. Trimming cost V 0 bases and J 0 bases; bases outside gene matches: 11. Germline assignment: CDR1 SGHRS and CDR2 YFSETQ. This CDR3 spans 18 amino acids. The CDR3 loop reads CASSLGNSGTRSSYEQYF. For the CDR3, the DNA is TGCGCCAGCAGCTTGGGGAATAGCGGGACGAGGAGCTCCTACGAGCAGTACTTC. Full variable domain (remainder filled in from reference TRBV5-1 and TRBJ2-7): KAGVTQTPRYLIKTRGQQVTLSCSPISGHRSVSWYQQTPGQGLQFLFEYFSETQRNKGNFPGRFSGRQFSNSRSEMNVSTLELGDSALYLCASSLGNSGTRSSYEQYFGPGTRLTVT.

This clone was observed a handful of times. The chain employs TRBV18 and TRBJ2-7; no firm D call. The CDR3 sequence is 12 residues long. Per germline, CDR1 KGHSH and CDR2 LQKENI. V was trimmed by 6 bases and J by 4 bases, leaving 10 bases between them. The DNA for the CDR3 is TGTGCCAGCTCGGTTCTTCGGTACGAGCAGTACTTC. It codes for CASSVLRYEQYF.